These T cell receptor beta chains were read from a single sample in a study of T cell repertoires in cytomegalovirus infection. TCRdb reanalysed the reads using MiXCR and keeps one entry per CDR3 protein. Of about 250,000 distinct CDR3 sequences in the sample, 17% were seen once. Material for sequencing was CD8+ T cells from PBMCs. The receptors shown here come from a human donor in good health (CMV status not recorded). Some clones in this sample may be carry-over from other donors' samples. CDR3s include the opening cysteine and the closing phenylalanine or tryptophan. The D gene is left open where the match is weak. Part of the rows lack a size; the others show once, few, many or a class for expanded clones.

D	J	size	V	DNA	CDR3
-	TRBJ2-3	many	TRBV7-9	TGTGCCAGCAGCTTCTCGGCTAGCCCAGATACGCAGTATTTT	CASSFSASPDTQYF
-	TRBJ2-4	-	TRBV23-1	TGCGCCAGCAGTCATGAGACGGTAGCCAAAAACATTCAGTACTTC	CASSHETVAKNIQYF
-	TRBJ1-1	many	TRBV7-9	TGTGCCAGCAGCTTATCGTTGGGGACTGAAGCTTTCTTT	CASSLSLGTEAFF
-	TRBJ2-5	-	TRBV5-5	TGTGCCAGCAGCCTACACCCCCAAGAGACCCAGTACTTC	CASSLHPQETQYF
-	TRBJ1-3	many	TRBV7-2	TGTGCCAGCAGCTTGTCGTTGGAGGGTGGAAACACCATATATTTT	CASSLSLEGGNTIYF
TRBD2	TRBJ2-1	many	TRBV27	TGTGCCAGCAGAGATGGGACTAGCGGCTACAATGAGCAGTTCTTC	CASRDGTSGYNEQFF
-	TRBJ2-1	-	TRBV5-3	TGTGCCAGAAGCTTGGGAGGGGGTAGCTACAATGAGCAGTTCTTC	CARSLGGGSYNEQFF
TRBD1	TRBJ1-3	-	TRBV20-1	TGCAGTGCTAGAGGCGGGACAGGGAGGGATGGAAACACCATATATTTT	CSARGGTGRDGNTIYF
-	TRBJ1-5	many	TRBV6-5	TGTGCCAGCAGTTACTCGGGTGGGGGCAATCAGCCCCAGCATTTT	CASSYSGGGNQPQHF
TRBD2	TRBJ2-7	many	TRBV7-9	TGTGCCAGCAGCCCCCAGTGGGGGGGCCCGGGACTAGTCTACGAGCAGTACTTC	CASSPQWGGPGLVYEQYF
-	TRBJ2-1	-	TRBV29-1	TGCAGCGTTGATGCGGTTGCCGGGCGGCCCTACAATGAGCAGTTCTTC	CSVDAVAGRPYNEQFF
-	TRBJ2-3	-	TRBV12-3/TRBV12-4	TGTGCCAGCAGCAAACTAGGGAACACAGATACGCAGTATTTT	CASSKLGNTDTQYF
-	TRBJ1-2	many	TRBV7-9	TGTGCCAGCAGCTTAGGCTCTAACCTCTATGGCTACACCTTC	CASSLGSNLYGYTF
TRBD2	TRBJ2-5	-	TRBV7-9	TGTGCCAGCAGCTTATCCTTAGACGTAGCGGGGGACTGGGGGGAGACCCAGTACTTC	CASSLSLDVAGDWGETQYF
-	TRBJ2-7	many	TRBV12-3/TRBV12-4	TGTGCCAGCAGTTTCGGGAGCGAGCAGTACTTC	CASSFGSEQYF
-	TRBJ2-7	-	TRBV20-1	TGCAGTGTTCCCGGACAGCAACCTTACGAGCAGTACTTC	CSVPGQQPYEQYF
TRBD1	TRBJ2-3	many	TRBV6-1	TGTGCCAGCAGTGAATTCGGGACAGGGGGTAGCACAGATACGCAGTATTTT	CASSEFGTGGSTDTQYF
-	TRBJ1-1	many	TRBV4-3	TGCGCCAGCAGCCAATTACAGGGAGATGAAGCTTTCTTT	CASSQLQGDEAFF
TRBD1	TRBJ1-2	-	TRBV29-1	TGCAGCGTTGAAACGGGACAGGGGGCGGAGGGCTACACCTTC	CSVETGQGAEGYTF
-	TRBJ2-7	-	TRBV6-2/TRBV6-3	TGTGCCAGCAGCCCCTTACAGGGACAAAAGTCCTACGAGCAGTACTTC	CASSPLQGQKSYEQYF
-	TRBJ1-2	many	TRBV7-2	TGTGCCAGCAGCCCGCCCGGGACGGAATTTTTCTACACCTTC	CASSPPGTEFFYTF
-	TRBJ2-3	few	TRBV7-3	TGTGCCAGCAGCCTAAACGGCCCAGATACGCAGTATTTT	CASSLNGPDTQYF
-	TRBJ2-1	few	TRBV9	TGTGCCAGCGGCAGGGGTCTTTACAATGAGCAGTTCTTC	CASGRGLYNEQFF
TRBD2	TRBJ2-1	-	TRBV7-6	TGTGCCAGCAGCTTCCGAGCGGGGGGTTCATACAATGAGCAGTTCTTC	CASSFRAGGSYNEQFF